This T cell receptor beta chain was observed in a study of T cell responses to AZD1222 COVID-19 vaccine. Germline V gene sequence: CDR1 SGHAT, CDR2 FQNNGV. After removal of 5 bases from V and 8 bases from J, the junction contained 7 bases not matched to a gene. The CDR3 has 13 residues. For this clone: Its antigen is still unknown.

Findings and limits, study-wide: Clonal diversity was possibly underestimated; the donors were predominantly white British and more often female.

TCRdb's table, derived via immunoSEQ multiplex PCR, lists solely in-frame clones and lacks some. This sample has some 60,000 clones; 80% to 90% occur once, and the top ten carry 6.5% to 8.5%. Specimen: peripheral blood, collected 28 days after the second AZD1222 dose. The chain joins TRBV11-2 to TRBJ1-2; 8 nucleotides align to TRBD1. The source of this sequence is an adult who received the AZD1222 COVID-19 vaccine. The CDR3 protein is CASSVGQGRGYTF. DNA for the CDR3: TGTGCCAGCAGCGTTGGACAGGGTAGGGGCTACACCTTC.